A selection of T cell receptor beta chains follows, all from one sample in a study of blood T cells in healthy people across ages. TCRdb re-called the 5' RACE reads with MiXCR, one entry per CDR3 protein. The table shows 550,000 to 750,000 distinct CDR3 sequences, with under 25% occurring only once. Source material: blood. All receptors derive from a man between 65 and 85 years old in good health. The CDR3 runs from the conserved cysteine through the conserved F or W. D genes are given only for firm matches. Clone size is shown for a subset of rows, as once, few, many or a class of expanded clone.

V gene,D gene,clone size,J gene,CDR3 protein,CDR3 DNA
TRBV5-1,-,-,TRBJ2-5,CASSLVGPGPKETQYF,TGCGCCAGCAGCTTGGTAGGTCCTGGACCAAAAGAGACCCAGTACTTC
TRBV27,-,few,TRBJ2-1,CASRPLASFEQFF,TGTGCCAGCAGGCCCCTGGCTAGCTTTGAGCAGTTCTTC
TRBV6-5,-,many,TRBJ2-2,CASSYSGARDTGELFF,TGTGCCAGCAGTTACTCCGGGGCTCGCGACACCGGGGAGCTGTTTTTT
TRBV7-2,-,-,TRBJ1-4,CASSPGSSNEKLFF,TGTGCCAGCAGCCCAGGGTCATCTAATGAAAAACTGTTTTTT
TRBV6-5,TRBD1,-,TRBJ2-7,CAGSYSDRGDTEQYF,TGTGCCGGCAGTTACTCGGACAGGGGTGATACCGAGCAGTACTTC
TRBV20-1,-,-,TRBJ2-7,CSASEGLLSEQYF,TGCAGTGCTAGTGAAGGGCTTCTCTCCGAGCAGTACTTC
TRBV20-1,-,-,TRBJ2-3,CSASTQSTDTQYF,TGCAGTGCTAGCACCCAGAGCACAGATACGCAGTATTTT
TRBV5-6,-,-,TRBJ2-4,CASSLQAGAKNIQYF,TGTGCCAGCAGCTTGCAGGCTGGTGCCAAAAACATTCAGTACTTC
TRBV2,TRBD2,few,TRBJ2-5,CASSESGRGEQYF,TGTGCCAGCAGTGAAAGCGGGAGGGGTGAGCAGTACTTC
TRBV7-9,-,-,TRBJ1-2,CASSLDIHEKEHGYTF,TGTGCCAGCAGCTTAGATATACACGAAAAGGAACATGGCTACACCTTC
TRBV7-9,-,few,TRBJ2-7,CASSLSVTWGEQYF,TGTGCCAGCAGCTTATCGGTAACTTGGGGCGAGCAGTACTTC
TRBV6-2/TRBV6-3,-,few,TRBJ1-2,CASSYSGPYYGYTF,TGTGCCAGCAGTTATTCCGGGCCTTACTATGGCTACACCTTC
TRBV12-3/TRBV12-4,-,-,TRBJ2-5,CASSFRSKGETQYF,TGTGCCAGCAGTTTCAGGTCTAAAGGGGAGACCCAGTACTTC
TRBV10-3,TRBD1,-,TRBJ1-2,CAISGTGRNYGYTF,TGTGCCATCAGCGGGACAGGGAGAAACTATGGCTACACCTTC
TRBV29-1,-,-,TRBJ2-4,CSTSLVVGMGFIAKSIQYF,TGCAGCACCTCGCTGGTGGTAGGGATGGGATTCATAGCCAAAAGCATTCAGTACTTC
TRBV29-1,TRBD2,few,TRBJ2-3,CSVERGTMTIGTDTQYF,TGCAGCGTTGAACGGGGGACTATGACTATCGGTACAGATACGCAGTATTTT
TRBV6-6,-,-,TRBJ2-1,CASSYRDEQFF,TGTGCCAGCAGTTACAGGGATGAGCAGTTCTTC
TRBV18,TRBD1,few,TRBJ2-7,CASSRKGQAGYEQYF,TGTGCCAGCTCAAGAAAGGGACAGGCTGGCTACGAGCAGTACTTC
TRBV7-9,-,few,TRBJ1-4,CASSPDGLGGEKLFF,TGTGCCAGCAGCCCCGACGGGTTGGGGGGCGAAAAACTGTTTTTT
TRBV14,-,few,TRBJ2-3,CASSLTGGLTDTQYF,TGTGCCAGCAGCCTGACCGGGGGTCTCACAGATACGCAGTATTTT
TRBV29-1,TRBD1,-,TRBJ2-3,CSVDAGTASTDTQYF,TGCAGCGTTGACGCCGGGACAGCAAGCACAGATACGCAGTATTTT
TRBV6-1,-,few,TRBJ1-2,CASSEVGKAANYGYTF,TGTGCCAGCAGTGAAGTAGGAAAAGCGGCGAACTATGGCTACACCTTC
TRBV12-3/TRBV12-4,-,-,TRBJ1-3,CASSWGAGPGNTIYF,TGTGCCAGCAGTTGGGGAGCAGGACCTGGAAACACCATATATTTT
TRBV27,-,-,TRBJ2-2,CASSLGFSVGELFF,TGTGCCAGCAGTTTAGGCTTTTCTGTCGGGGAGCTGTTTTTT
TRBV15,TRBD2,few,TRBJ2-1,CATSRDRGLEGSYNEQFF,TGTGCCACCAGCAGAGATCGGGGACTAGAAGGCTCCTACAATGAGCAGTTCTTC
TRBV29-1,TRBD1,-,TRBJ1-1,CSVDETGGTEAFF,TGCAGCGTTGATGAAACAGGGGGCACTGAAGCTTTCTTT
TRBV12-3/TRBV12-4,-,many,TRBJ2-2,CASRATGELFF,TGTGCCAGCAGGGCGACCGGGGAGCTGTTTTTT
TRBV5-5,-,-,TRBJ2-3,CASPKGGTDTQYF,TGTGCCAGCCCGAAAGGGGGCACAGATACGCAGTATTTT
TRBV4-1,TRBD2,many,TRBJ2-7,CASSHSGTSYEQYF,TGCGCCAGCAGCCATTCCGGGACTAGCTACGAGCAGTACTTC
TRBV5-6,-,many,TRBJ2-5,CASSLNEMETQYF,TGTGCCAGCAGCTTGAATGAAATGGAGACCCAGTACTTC
TRBV2,-,-,TRBJ2-1,CASRRETGNEQFF,TGTGCCAGCAGAAGGGAGACGGGCAATGAGCAGTTCTTC
TRBV6-5,-,few,TRBJ2-2,CASSYSLWGTGELFF,TGTGCCAGCAGTTACTCTCTGTGGGGCACCGGGGAGCTGTTTTTT
TRBV29-1,-,few,TRBJ2-7,CSVEGRQGNNYEQYF,TGCAGCGTTGAAGGGAGGCAGGGTAATAACTACGAGCAGTACTTC
TRBV7-2,-,-,TRBJ2-1,CASSLYGGGHYNEQFF,TGTGCCAGCAGCTTATATGGGGGAGGTCATTACAATGAGCAGTTCTTC
TRBV7-2,TRBD2,-,TRBJ2-3,CASSLGGRADTQYF,TGTGCCAGCAGCTTAGGCGGGAGGGCAGATACGCAGTATTTT
TRBV5-1,TRBD2,once,TRBJ2-7,CASSLGRGDYEQYF,TGCGCCAGCAGCTTAGGGCGGGGGGACTACGAGCAGTACTTC
TRBV29-1,TRBD2,many,TRBJ2-1,CSVEGPSGAYNEQFF,TGCAGCGTTGAAGGGCCTAGCGGGGCCTACAATGAGCAGTTCTTC
TRBV21-1,-,-,TRBJ1-1,CASSKETGTFTEAFF,TGTGCCAGCAGCAAAGAGACAGGGACTTTTACTGAAGCTTTCTTT
TRBV29-1,TRBD2,-,TRBJ2-1,CSVLTSGMVNEQFF,TGCAGCGTTCTTACTAGCGGGATGGTCAATGAGCAGTTCTTC
TRBV7-2,TRBD1,few,TRBJ1-6,CASSSRDSSGNSPLHF,TGTGCCAGCAGCTCCCGGGACAGCTCCGGGAATTCACCCCTCCACTTT